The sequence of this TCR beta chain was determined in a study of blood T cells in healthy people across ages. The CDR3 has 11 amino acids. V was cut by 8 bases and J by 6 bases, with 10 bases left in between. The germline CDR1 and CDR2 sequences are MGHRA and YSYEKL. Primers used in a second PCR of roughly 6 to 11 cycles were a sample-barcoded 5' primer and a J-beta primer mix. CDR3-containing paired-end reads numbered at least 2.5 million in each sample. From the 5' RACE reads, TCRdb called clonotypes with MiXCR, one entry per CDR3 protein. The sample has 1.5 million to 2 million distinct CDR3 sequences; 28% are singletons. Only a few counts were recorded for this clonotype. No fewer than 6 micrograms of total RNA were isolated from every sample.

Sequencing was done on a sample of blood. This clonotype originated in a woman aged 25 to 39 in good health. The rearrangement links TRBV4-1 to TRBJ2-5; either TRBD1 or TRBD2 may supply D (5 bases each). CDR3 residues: CASSGTKTQYF. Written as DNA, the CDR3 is TGCGCCAGCTCGGGGACGAAGACCCAGTACTTC.